This note documents a single T cell receptor beta chain sequence. These data are taken from a study of Ad26.COV2.S vaccination and SARS-CoV-2 variants. About the study: Donor joined the COV1001 Ad26.COV2.S trial arm. Administration of Ad26.COV2.S was intramuscular, either once or twice 56 days apart.

This sample's treatment: around 19 received Ad26.COV2.S at low or high dose, single or two shots; a few received placebo; per-sample allocation not given. Following the first vaccine or placebo injection, samples were taken on day 63. The sample came from a Boston adult aged 18-55 years. The CDR3 runs 12 residues. Germline V gives CDR1 MNHEY, CDR2 SVGAGI. Trimming cost V 0 bases and J 9 bases, with 8 bases left between them. The table came from immunoSEQ multiplex PCR; TCRdb's copy has only in-frame clones and leaves some out. The data hold about 350,000 clones, with around nine tenths observed a single time.

The clonotype comes from a person aged 18-65 years who received the Ad26.COV2.S COVID-19 vaccine or a placebo. The genes are TRBV6-5 and TRBJ1-2; D gene ambiguous. Sequenced material: peripheral blood, taken in a trial of Ad26.COV2.S vaccine versus placebo. The chain's CDR3 is CASSYSGQRYTF. Written as DNA, the CDR3 is TGTGCCAGCAGTTACTCCGGGCAACGCTACACCTTC.